These 17 T cell receptor beta chains originate from one sample sequenced in a study of human T cells and chemical hapten exposure. Time point defined: pre-sensitization, week 0. Treatment in this sample: therapeutic diphenylcyclopropenone sensitization with weekly scalp DPC. TCRdb itself ran the RACE reads through MiXCR, one entry per CDR3 protein. The sample lists approximately 260,000 distinct CDR3 sequences; 7.5% to 9% were seen once. The sample consisted of whole blood, taken in connection with sensitization to the hapten diphenylcyclopropenone (DPC). The receptors here all came from a woman between 35 and 50 years old with alopecia areata. Some clones in this sample may be carry-over from other donors' samples.

This clonotype was seen ten or more times. The rearrangement joins TRBV20-1 to TRBJ1-2; 7 positions match TRBD1. The trim removed 5 bases at V and 4 bases at J, leaving 4 bases unmatched. The CDR3 runs 12 residues. In germline, CDR1 is DFQATT, CDR2 SNEGSKA (reference sequence). The CDR3 here is CSAERDSYGYTF. The DNA of the CDR3 is TGCAGTGCTGAGAGGGACAGCTATGGCTACACCTTC.

This clonotype has ten or more counts. CDR3 in DNA: TGCAGTGCTAGGATCACGGGGACCTCTGGGGCCAACGTCCTGACTTTC. Protein sequence: CSARITGTSGANVLTF. The chain couples TRBV20-1 to TRBJ2-6; D tentatively fits TRBD1 or TRBD2 (5 bases each). V lost 3 bases to trimming and J lost 0 bases, with 12 bases between them. The germline V gene has CDR1 DFQATT and CDR2 SNEGSKA (reference sequence). The CDR3 is made up of 16 amino acids.

At least ten counts were recorded for this clonotype. The chain employs TRBV9 and TRBJ2-1; 7 bases fit TRBD1. V lost 6 bases to trimming and J lost 2 bases; unmatched junction nucleotides: 5. This CDR3 region has 14 residues. Germline CDR1 and CDR2: SGDLS and YYNGEE. The CDR3 DNA follows: TGTGCCAGCACCCAGACAGGGACCTACAATGAGCAGTTCTTC. It translates to CASTQTGTYNEQFF.

The genes are TRBV2 and TRBJ2-6; 12 bases match TRBD1. After removal of 5 bases from V and 2 bases from J, the junction contained 4 bases not matched to a gene. The V gene's germline CDR1 is SNHLY and CDR2 FYNNEI. The CDR3 has 17 amino acids. CDR3 in amino acids: CASSLGQGATGANVLTF. The CDR3 coding sequence is TGTGCCAGCAGTCTGGGACAGGGGGCGACTGGGGCCAACGTCCTGACTTTC. The whole variable domain, remainder taken from reference TRBV2 and TRBJ2-6, is EPEVTQTPSHQVTQMGQEVILRCVPISNHLYFYWYRQILGQKVEFLVSFYNNEISEKSEIFDDQFSVERPDGSNFTLKIRSTKLEDSAMYFCASSLGQGATGANVLTFGAGSRLTVL.

This clonotype appeared a few times. This chain joins TRBV12-3 or TRBV12-4 and TRBJ1-5; 7 nucleotides align to TRBD1. The CDR3 has 13 residues. Trimming cost V 6 bases and J 5 bases; bases outside gene matches: 4. The CDR3 protein is CASRQGQDQPQHF. The CDR3 nucleotides are TGTGCCAGCAGACAGGGGCAAGATCAGCCCCAGCATTTT.

This clonotype was found a few times. The chain couples TRBV6-6 to TRBJ2-3, with a weak D call TRBD1 (6 bases). The CDR3 spans 14 residues. The germline V gene encodes CDR1 MNHNY and CDR2 SVGAGI (reference sequence). The V gene lost 5 bases and the J gene lost 2 bases, with 11 bases spanning the gap. CDR3 DNA sequence: TGTGCCAGCAGTCAGGGGCAGAACACAGATACGCAGTATTTT. Residues: CASSQGQNTDTQYF.

J is TRBJ1-2 and V is TRBV7-2; D unclear. Per the germline V gene, CDR1 is SGHTA and CDR2 is FQGNSA. The CDR3 length is 14 residues. Trimming removed 0 bases at V and 4 bases at J, with 9 bases between. The CDR3 spells CASSLARTGYGYTF. DNA of the CDR3: TGTGCCAGCAGCTTAGCCCGGACTGGCTATGGCTACACCTTC.

This clonotype was observed a single time. The chain couples TRBV10-3 to TRBJ2-3; 8 bases map to TRBD2. From germline, CDR1 is ENHRY and CDR2 SYGVKD. This CDR3 spans 12 amino acids. The DNA of the CDR3 is TGTGTAGCGGGACGAGGCACAGATACGCAGTATTTT. Encoded protein: CVAGRGTDTQYF.

With regard to this clonotype: An end of the junction differs from the germline gene, which may be a read error. The rearrangement uses TRBV5-1 and TRBJ2-7; D may match TRBD1 or TRBD2 (5 bases each). CDR1 SGHRS and CDR2 YFSETQ come from the germline V gene. The CDR3 loop spans 14 amino acids. The CDR3 DNA reads TGCGACAGCAGCGAGGATGGGACCTCCTACGAGCAGTACTTC. Its translation: CDSSEDGTSYEQYF.

This clonotype has only a few counts. The rearrangement links TRBV11-2 to TRBJ2-7, with a possible D match to TRBD2 (5 bases). This CDR3 region has 14 residues. Germline loops: CDR1 SGHAT, CDR2 FQNNGV. The ends were cut back, 5 bases at V and 2 bases at J, with 13 bases in the middle. The CDR3 here is CASSQPGRAYEQYF. As DNA, the CDR3 is TGTGCCAGCAGCCAGCCGGGAAGGGCCTACGAGCAGTACTTC. Looking up the rest from reference TRBV11-2 and TRBJ2-7 gives the full variable domain: EAGVAQSPRYKIIEKRQSVAFWCNPISGHATLYWYQQILGQGPKLLIQFQNNGVVDDSQLPKDRFSAERLKGVDSTLKIQPAKLEDSAVYLCASSQPGRAYEQYFGPGTRLTVT.

This clonotype was detected many times. J is TRBJ2-2 and V is TRBV5-1, with D possibly TRBD2 on 5 matching bases. CDR3 length: 16 residues. Germline V lookup: CDR1 SGHRS, CDR2 YFSETQ. V was cut by 3 bases and J by 5 bases, with 17 bases left in between. CDR3 loop: CASSSGSSVRTGELFF. The CDR3 DNA follows: TGCGCCAGCAGCTCGGGATCGTCGGTACGAACCGGGGAGCTGTTTTTT.

This clonotype was picked up a small number of times. The genes are TRBV12-3 or TRBV12-4 and TRBJ1-3; D remains unclear. V was clipped by 5 bases and J by 0 bases, with 5 bases between them. The CDR3 has 13 amino acids. For the CDR3, the DNA is TGTGCCAGCAGTACAACCTCTGGAAACACCATATATTTT. The encoded protein is CASSTTSGNTIYF.

This clonotype was observed a few times. V usage is TRBV5-1 and J usage is TRBJ2-6, with D possibly being TRBD2 (6 bases). V was trimmed by 1 base and J by 0 bases, leaving 11 bases between them. Germline V gene lookup returns CDR1 SGHRS and CDR2 YFSETQ. This CDR3 contains 17 residues. The CDR3 here is CASSLLAESSGANVLTF. The CDR3 DNA follows: TGCGCCAGCAGCTTGTTAGCGGAGAGCTCTGGGGCCAACGTCCTGACTTTC.

Many counts were recorded for this clonotype. As DNA, the CDR3 is TGCAGCGCTGGACAAGGGAGCAATCAGCCCCAGCATTTT. It codes for CSAGQGSNQPQHF. The chain links TRBV29-1 to TRBJ1-5, with D tentatively TRBD1 (5 bases). This CDR3 region has 13 residues. V was cut by 7 bases and J by 1 base, with 11 bases left in between. The germline V gene has CDR1 SQVTM and CDR2 ANQGSEA.

This chain connects TRBV6-1 to TRBJ1-5; perhaps TRBD1 as D (5 bases). The CDR3 sequence is 16 residues long. Germline V lookup: CDR1 MNHNS, CDR2 SASEGT. V shed 6 bases and J shed 0 bases, with 15 bases lying between them. CDR3 region: CASRISRTFSNQPQHF. In DNA, the CDR3 is TGTGCCAGCAGGATTTCTCGGACATTTAGCAATCAGCCCCAGCATTTT.

The sample holds a few counts of this clonotype. This chain links TRBV28 with TRBJ1-2; weak D call: TRBD1 (5 bases). Trimming stripped 2 bases from V and 4 bases from J, with 14 bases between. CDR1 and CDR2 (germline): MDHEN, SYDVKM. The CDR3 sequence is 15 residues long. This CDR3 is CASSLAGRDGYGYTF. CDR3 in DNA: TGTGCCAGCAGTTTAGCTGGGAGGGACGGCTATGGCTACACCTTC.

There are a few counts of this clonotype. The chain couples TRBV9 to TRBJ2-3; no reliable D call. Trimming took 0 bases from V and 0 from J, leaving 5 bases between them. The length of the CDR3 is 14 residues. Germline CDR1 is SGDLS and CDR2 is YYNGEE. In DNA form, the CDR3 reads TGTGCCAGCAGCGTAGAGGGCAGCACAGATACGCAGTATTTT. It encodes CASSVEGSTDTQYF.